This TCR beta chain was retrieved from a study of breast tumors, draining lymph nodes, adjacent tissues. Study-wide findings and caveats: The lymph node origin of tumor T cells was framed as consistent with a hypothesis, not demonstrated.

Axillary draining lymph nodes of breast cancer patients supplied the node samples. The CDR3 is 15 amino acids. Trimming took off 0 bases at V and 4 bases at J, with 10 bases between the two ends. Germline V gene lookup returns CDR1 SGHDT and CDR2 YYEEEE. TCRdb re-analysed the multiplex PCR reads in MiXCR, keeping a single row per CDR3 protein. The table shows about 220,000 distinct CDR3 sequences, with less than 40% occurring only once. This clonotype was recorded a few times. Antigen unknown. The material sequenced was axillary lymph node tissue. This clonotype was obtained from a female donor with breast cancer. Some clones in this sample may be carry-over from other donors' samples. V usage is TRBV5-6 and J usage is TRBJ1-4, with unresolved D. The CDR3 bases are TGTGCCAGCAGCTTGGTTGTCAGCCGTAATGAAAAACTGTTTTTT. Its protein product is CASSLVVSRNEKLFF.